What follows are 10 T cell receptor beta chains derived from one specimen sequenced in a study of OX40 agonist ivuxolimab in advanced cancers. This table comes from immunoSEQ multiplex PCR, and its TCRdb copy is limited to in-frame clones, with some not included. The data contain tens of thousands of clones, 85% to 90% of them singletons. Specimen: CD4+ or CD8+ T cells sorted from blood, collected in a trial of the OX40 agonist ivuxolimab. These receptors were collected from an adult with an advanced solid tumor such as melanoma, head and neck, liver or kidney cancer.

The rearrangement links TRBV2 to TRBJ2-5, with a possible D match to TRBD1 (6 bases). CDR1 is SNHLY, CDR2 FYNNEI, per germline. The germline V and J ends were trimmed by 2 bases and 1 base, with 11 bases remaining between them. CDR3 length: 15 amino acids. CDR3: CASSERRGSQETQYF. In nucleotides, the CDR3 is TGTGCCAGCAGTGAACGCAGGGGCTCCCAAGAGACCCAGTACTTC.

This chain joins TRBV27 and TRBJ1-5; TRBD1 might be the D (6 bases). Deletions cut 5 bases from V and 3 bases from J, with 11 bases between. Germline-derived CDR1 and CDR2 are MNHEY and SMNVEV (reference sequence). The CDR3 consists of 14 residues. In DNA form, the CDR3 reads TGTGCCAGCAGTACGGGGGGCCCCAATCAGCCCCAGCATTTT. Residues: CASSTGGPNQPQHF.

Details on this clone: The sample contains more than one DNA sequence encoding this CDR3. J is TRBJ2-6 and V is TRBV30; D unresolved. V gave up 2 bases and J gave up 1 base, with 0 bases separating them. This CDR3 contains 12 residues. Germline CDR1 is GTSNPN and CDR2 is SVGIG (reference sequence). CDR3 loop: CAWSSGANVLTF. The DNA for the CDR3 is TGTGCCTGGAGTTCTGGGGCCAACGTCCTGACTTTC.

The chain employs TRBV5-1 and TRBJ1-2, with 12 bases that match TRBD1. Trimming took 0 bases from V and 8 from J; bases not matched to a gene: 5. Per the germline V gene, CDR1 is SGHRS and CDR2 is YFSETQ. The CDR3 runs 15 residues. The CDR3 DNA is TGCGCCAGCAGCTTGGCGGGACAGGGGGCAAGGGGCTACACCTTC. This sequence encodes CASSLAGQGARGYTF.

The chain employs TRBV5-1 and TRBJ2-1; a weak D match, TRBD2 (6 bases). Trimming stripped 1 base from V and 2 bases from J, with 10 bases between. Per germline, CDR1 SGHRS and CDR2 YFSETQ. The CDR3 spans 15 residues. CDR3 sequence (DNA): TGCGCCAGCAGCTTGTCGGGAGAAACCTACAATGAGCAGTTCTTC. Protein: CASSLSGETYNEQFF.

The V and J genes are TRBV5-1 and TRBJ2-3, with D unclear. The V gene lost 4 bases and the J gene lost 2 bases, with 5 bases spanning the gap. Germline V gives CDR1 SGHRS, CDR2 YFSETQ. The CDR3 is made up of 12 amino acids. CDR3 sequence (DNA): TGCGCCAGCAGCCTCGACACAGATACGCAGTATTTT. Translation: CASSLDTDTQYF.

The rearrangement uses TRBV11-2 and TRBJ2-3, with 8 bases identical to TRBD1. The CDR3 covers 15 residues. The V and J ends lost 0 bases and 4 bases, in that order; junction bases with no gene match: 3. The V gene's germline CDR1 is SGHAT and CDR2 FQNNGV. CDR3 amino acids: CASSLDRGPPDTQYF. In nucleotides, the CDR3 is TGTGCCAGCAGCTTAGACAGGGGGCCCCCAGATACGCAGTATTTT.

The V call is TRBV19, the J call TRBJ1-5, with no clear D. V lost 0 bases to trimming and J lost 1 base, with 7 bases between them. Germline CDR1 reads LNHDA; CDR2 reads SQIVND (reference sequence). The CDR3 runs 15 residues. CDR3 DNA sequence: TGTGCCAGTAGTATAGATCCGGACAGCAATCAGCCCCAGCATTTT. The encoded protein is CASSIDPDSNQPQHF.

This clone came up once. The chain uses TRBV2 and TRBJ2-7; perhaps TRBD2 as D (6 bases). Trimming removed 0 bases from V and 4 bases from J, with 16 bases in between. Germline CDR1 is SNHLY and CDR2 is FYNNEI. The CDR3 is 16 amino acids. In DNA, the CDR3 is TGTGCCAGCAGTGAAGCGCTTGGGACTGGAGATTACGAGCAGTACTTC. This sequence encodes CASSEALGTGDYEQYF.

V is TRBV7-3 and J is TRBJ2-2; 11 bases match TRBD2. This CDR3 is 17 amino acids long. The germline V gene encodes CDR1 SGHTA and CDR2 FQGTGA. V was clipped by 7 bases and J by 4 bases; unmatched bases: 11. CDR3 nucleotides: TGTGCCAGCACCAAAGAGGTACTAGCGGGAGCCACCGGGGAGCTGTTTTTT. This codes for CASTKEVLAGATGELFF.